This passage covers 11 T cell receptor beta chains from one sample sequenced in a study of cytomegalovirus exposure and HLA in healthy donors. The PCR made use of 60 Vbeta and 13 Jbeta primers. Produced via immunoSEQ multiplex PCR; TCRdb's table is partial and in-frame only. The sample consists of approximately 170,000 clones, roughly 79% of them appearing once. The specimen sequenced was PBMCs. The receptor source for this set is a man aged 35 to 55 in good health and CMV-seronegative.

J is TRBJ1-2 and V is TRBV18; 9 positions agree with TRBD1. CDR1 and CDR2 (germline): KGHSH, LQKENI. This CDR3 comprises 14 residues. J was trimmed by 3 bases and V by 5 bases; bases with no gene match: 4. The CDR3 sequence: CASSLQGADYGYTF. Written as DNA, the CDR3 is TGTGCCAGCTCATTACAGGGGGCCGACTATGGCTACACCTTC.

The J gene is TRBJ1-2, the V gene TRBV18; 9 positions agree with TRBD1. The CDR3 has 16 residues. The ends lost 3 bases at V and 3 bases at J; junction bases unmatched: 8. Germline CDR1 and CDR2: KGHSH and LQKENI. The CDR3: CASSPGTGIFYYGYTF. In DNA form, the CDR3 reads TGTGCCAGCTCACCCGGGACAGGGATATTTTACTATGGCTACACCTTC.

V gene TRBV11-2 combines with J gene TRBJ1-2; D remains unclear. V shed 0 bases and J shed 1 base, with 6 bases lying between them. This CDR3 contains 14 residues. Germline V gives CDR1 SGHAT, CDR2 FQNNGV. CDR3 bases: TGTGCCAGCAGCTTAGAGGGCAATAACTATGGCTACACCTTC. It codes for CASSLEGNNYGYTF. The full variable domain, with the rest looked up from reference TRBV11-2 and TRBJ1-2, is EAGVAQSPRYKIIEKRQSVAFWCNPISGHATLYWYQQILGQGPKLLIQFQNNGVVDDSQLPKDRFSAERLKGVDSTLKIQPAKLEDSAVYLCASSLEGNNYGYTFGSGTRLTVV.

This clone was seen more than once but under ten times. The chain carries TRBV27 and TRBJ1-2, with D hard to call. V was cut by 5 bases and J by 4 bases, with 14 bases left in between. Germline V gene data show CDR1 as MNHEY and CDR2 as SMNVEV (reference sequence). This CDR3 region has 14 residues. CDR3 amino acids: CASSPLGGIYGYTF. As DNA, the CDR3 is TGTGCCAGCAGTCCCCTGGGAGGGATCTATGGCTACACCTTC.

The V call is TRBV6-4, the J call TRBJ2-1; TRBD2 agrees at 9 bases. The CDR3 loop spans 17 amino acids. From germline, CDR1 is MRHNA and CDR2 SNTAGT. V was pared by 0 bases and J by 7 bases, with 10 bases of the junction left unmatched. The CDR3 is CASSDSVGLAGYNEQFF. The CDR3 DNA reads TGTGCCAGCAGTGACTCAGTGGGGCTAGCGGGATATAATGAGCAGTTCTTC.

As concerns this clone: This CDR3 is also generated by other DNA sequences in the sample. The rearrangement links TRBV18 to TRBJ2-7, with a weak D call TRBD2 (6 bases). The germline CDR1 and CDR2 sequences are KGHSH and LQKENI. V lost 0 bases, J lost 7 bases, and 13 bases lay in between. There are 14 residues in the CDR3. The chain's CDR3 is CASSPPSLAREQYF. The CDR3, as DNA: TGTGCCAGCTCACCACCATCGCTAGCGAGGGAGCAGTACTTC.

The chain couples TRBV7-6 to TRBJ2-5; TRBD2 matches at 12 bases. The CDR3 length is 18 residues. With V trimmed by 4 bases and J by 5 bases, 14 bases remained unmatched. Germline V CDR1 and CDR2: SGHVS, FNYEAQ. CDR3 nucleotides: TGTGCCAGCAGCTCTTGGACTAGCGGGGCTCACCTCGGGGAGACCCAGTACTTC. As protein: CASSSWTSGAHLGETQYF. The variable domain in full, with the rest retrieved from reference TRBV7-6 and TRBJ2-5, is GAGVSQSPRYKVTKRGQDVALRCDPISGHVSLYWYRQALGQGPEFLTYFNYEAQQDKSGLPNDRFSAERPEGSISTLTIQRTEQRDSAMYRCASSSWTSGAHLGETQYFGPGTRLLVL.

The V gene is TRBV7-2, the J gene TRBJ2-3, with 10 bases fitting TRBD2. The CDR3 has 15 residues. V lost 5 bases and J lost 1; bases outside the gene matches: 3. Germline loops: CDR1 SGHTA, CDR2 FQGNSA. Here the CDR3 DNA reads TGTGCCAGCAGCCGAGCGGGGGGGGGCACAGATACGCAGTATTTT. Protein product: CASSRAGGGTDTQYF.

The chain employs TRBV5-1 and TRBJ1-4; 10 bases fit TRBD1. This CDR3 comprises 15 residues. Germline V CDR1 and CDR2: SGHRS, YFSETQ. The J segment lost 5 bases and the V segment lost 4 bases, leaving 5 bases of the junction unmatched. The CDR3 DNA reads as TGCGCCAGCAGCGGAACGGGACAGGGGAATGAAAAACTGTTTTTT. Residues: CASSGTGQGNEKLFF.

V gene TRBV7-3 combines with J gene TRBJ2-3; TRBD2 aligns across 11 bases. The J segment lost 2 bases and the V segment lost 5 bases, leaving 9 bases of the junction unmatched. CDR3 length equals 17 residues. Germline CDR1 and CDR2: SGHTA and FQGTGA. The DNA for the CDR3 is TGTGCCAGCAGCCCTCTGCTTAGCGGGAGGGACACAGATACGCAGTATTTT. It specifies CASSPLLSGRDTDTQYF.

The chain links TRBV27 to TRBJ2-1; TRBD1 aligns across 10 bases. The J segment lost 1 base and the V segment lost 5 bases, leaving 5 bases of the junction unmatched. The CDR3 has 16 amino acids. Per the germline V gene, CDR1 is MNHEY and CDR2 is SMNVEV (reference sequence). CDR3 in DNA: TGTGCCAGCAGTCCACGACAGGGGGCGTCCTACAATGAGCAGTTCTTC. Translated, it gives CASSPRQGASYNEQFF.